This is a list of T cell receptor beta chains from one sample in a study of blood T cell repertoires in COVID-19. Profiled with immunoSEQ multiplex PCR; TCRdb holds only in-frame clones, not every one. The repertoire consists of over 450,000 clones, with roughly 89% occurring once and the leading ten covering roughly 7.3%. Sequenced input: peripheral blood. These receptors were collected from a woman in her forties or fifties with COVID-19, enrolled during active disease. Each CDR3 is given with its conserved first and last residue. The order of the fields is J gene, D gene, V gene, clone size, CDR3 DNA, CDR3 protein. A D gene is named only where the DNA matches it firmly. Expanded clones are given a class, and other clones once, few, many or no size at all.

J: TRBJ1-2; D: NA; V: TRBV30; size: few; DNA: TGTGCCTGGAAAGGTCAGGGGAGAAACTATGGCTACACCTTC; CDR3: CAWKGQGRNYGYTF
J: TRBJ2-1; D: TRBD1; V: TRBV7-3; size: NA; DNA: TGTGCCAGCAGCTCCCCGGGACAGGGCGGTAACAATGAGCAGTTCTTC; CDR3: CASSSPGQGGNNEQFF
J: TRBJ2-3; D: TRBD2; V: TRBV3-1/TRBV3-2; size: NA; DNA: TGTGCCAGCAGCCAAGAGGGACCTCGGGGGGCGCAGTATTTT; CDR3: CASSQEGPRGAQYF
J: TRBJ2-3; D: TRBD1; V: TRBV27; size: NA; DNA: TGTGCCAGCAGTCTCGGGACAGTCACAGATACGCAGTATTTT; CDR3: CASSLGTVTDTQYF
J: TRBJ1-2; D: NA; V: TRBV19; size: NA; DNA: TGTGCCAGTAATACAGGAGTCTATGGCTACACCTTC; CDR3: CASNTGVYGYTF
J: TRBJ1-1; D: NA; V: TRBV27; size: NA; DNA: TGTGCCAGCAGTTCGGACATCTTTTTGGCACCGAACACTGAAGCTTTCTTT; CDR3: CASSSDIFLAPNTEAFF
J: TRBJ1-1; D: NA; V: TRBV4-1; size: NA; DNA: TGCGCCAGCAGCCAAGTCGCCCTATACTCCAGGTCCACTGAAGCTTTCTTT; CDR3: CASSQVALYSRSTEAFF
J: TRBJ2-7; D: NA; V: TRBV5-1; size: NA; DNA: TGCGCCAGCAGCTTGGCCGCGGGGACTCAGGGCGAGCAGTACTTC; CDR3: CASSLAAGTQGEQYF
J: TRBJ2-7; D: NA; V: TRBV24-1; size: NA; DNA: TGTGCCACCAGTGATTACGGGACGGGGGACAGCTCCTACGAGCAGTACTTC; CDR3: CATSDYGTGDSSYEQYF
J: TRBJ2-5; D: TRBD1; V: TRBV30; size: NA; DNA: TGTGCCTGGAGTGTAGTTCTGGGACAGGGGACAGAGACCCAGTACTTC; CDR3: CAWSVVLGQGTETQYF
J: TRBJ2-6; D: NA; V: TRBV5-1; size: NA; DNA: TGCGCCAGCAGCTTGCGCTCTGGGGCCAACGTCCTGACTTTC; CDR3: CASSLRSGANVLTF
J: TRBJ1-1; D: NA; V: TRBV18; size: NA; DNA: TGTGCCAGCTCATCCTTGACAGGAGGGAACACTGAAGCTTTCTTT; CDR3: CASSSLTGGNTEAFF
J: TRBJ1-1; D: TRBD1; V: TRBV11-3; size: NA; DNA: TGTGCCAGCAGCTTGGGGACAGCCAACACTGAAGCTTTCTTT; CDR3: CASSLGTANTEAFF
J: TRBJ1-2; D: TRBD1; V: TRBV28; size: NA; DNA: TGTGCCAGCCTGGACAGGGGATCTTATGGCTACACCTTC; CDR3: CASLDRGSYGYTF
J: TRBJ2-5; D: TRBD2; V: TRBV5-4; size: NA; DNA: TGTGCCAGCAGCTTTGGAGCGGGGGGGCCGTCTACGGAGACCCAGTACTTC; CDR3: CASSFGAGGPSTETQYF
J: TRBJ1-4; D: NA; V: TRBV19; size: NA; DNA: TGTGCCAGTAGTGCGAGGGATTATGAAAAACTGTTTTTT; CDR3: CASSARDYEKLFF
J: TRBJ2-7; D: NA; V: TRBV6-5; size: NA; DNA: TGTGCCAGCAACCTAGAGAGGGACGAGCAGTACTTC; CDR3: CASNLERDEQYF
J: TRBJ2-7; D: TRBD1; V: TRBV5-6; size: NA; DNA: TGTGCCAGCAGCTTGCCCCGATTAAGACAGGGGGCCTCCTACGAGCAGTACTTC; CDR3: CASSLPRLRQGASYEQYF
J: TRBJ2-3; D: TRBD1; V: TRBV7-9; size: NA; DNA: TGTGCCAGCAGCACGCGACAGGGGGGGTCGATCTTCGATACGCAGTATTTT; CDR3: CASSTRQGGSIFDTQYF
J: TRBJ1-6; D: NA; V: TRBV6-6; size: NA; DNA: TGTGCCAGCAGTTATGGGGGGGATCGGGGTTCACCCCTCCACTTT; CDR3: CASSYGGDRGSPLHF
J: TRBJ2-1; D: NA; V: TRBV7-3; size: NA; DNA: TGTGCCAGCAGCTTAGACCCGGGAAACAATGAGCAGTTCTTC; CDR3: CASSLDPGNNEQFF
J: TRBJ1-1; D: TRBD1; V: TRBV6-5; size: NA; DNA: TGTGCCAGCAGTCAAACAGGGGTGAACACTGAAGCTTTCTTT; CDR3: CASSQTGVNTEAFF
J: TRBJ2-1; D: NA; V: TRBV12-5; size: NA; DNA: TGTGCTAGTGGTCAAAGCCTCCTAACGTCCTCCTACAATGAGCAGTTCTTC; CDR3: CASGQSLLTSSYNEQFF
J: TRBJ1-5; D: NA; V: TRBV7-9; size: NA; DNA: TGTGCCAGCAGCTTAGACGGTGGACAGCATAGCAATCAGCCCCAGCATTTT; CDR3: CASSLDGGQHSNQPQHF